Shown below are 16 T cell receptor beta chains from a single sample sequenced in a study of PD-1 blockade in classical Hodgkin lymphoma. With no exception, relapse followed autologous stem cell transplantation in all patients, and brentuximab vedotin exposure varied. Data came from immunoSEQ multiplex PCR; TCRdb stores just in-frame clones and leaves some out. The data show about 94,000 clones, approximately 92% seen once. This material consisted of peripheral blood mononuclear cells (PBMCs), taken before the second cycle of nivolumab. The receptors originated from a human donor with classical Hodgkin lymphoma.

The chain joins TRBV5-1 to TRBJ2-3; D unresolved. The CDR3 is made up of 14 amino acids. Trimming removed 0 bases at V and 2 bases at J, with 7 bases between. Per germline, CDR1 SGHRS and CDR2 YFSETQ. The CDR3: CASSLGQNTDTQYF. The CDR3 region has the DNA TGCGCCAGCAGCTTGGGGCAGAACACAGATACGCAGTATTTT.

The V and J genes are TRBV28 and TRBJ2-7; 7 bases align to TRBD1. The CDR3 spans 13 residues. V lost 7 bases to trimming and J lost 3 bases; unmatched junction nucleotides: 6. Per germline, CDR1 MDHEN and CDR2 SYDVKM. CDR3 DNA sequence: TGTGCCAGCACCGACGGGACAGTCTACGAGCAGTACTTC. The encoded protein is CASTDGTVYEQYF.

In regard to this clone: The junction shows a germline mismatch at one end, possibly a read error. J is TRBJ2-3 and V is TRBV2; 9 bases line up with TRBD2. CDR3 length equals 15 residues. Looked up from germline, CDR1 is SNHLY and CDR2 is FYNNEI. The CDR3 protein is CASSEAGREGPSQSF. In DNA form, the CDR3 reads TGTGCCAGCAGTGAAGCCGGGCGGGAGGGCCCGAGTCAGTCTTTT.

The V and J genes are TRBV29-1 and TRBJ2-6; D gene unclear. This CDR3 has 16 amino acids. Germline loops: CDR1 SQVTM, CDR2 ANQGSEA. Trimming removed 4 bases from V and 0 bases from J, with 13 bases in between. The CDR3 DNA is TGCAGCGTTGTCGAGTCATTGGTCTCTGGGGCCAACGTCCTGACTTTC. Its protein product is CSVVESLVSGANVLTF.

The V call is TRBV2, the J call TRBJ2-1; TRBD2 aligns across 7 bases. The CDR3 runs to 15 residues. The germline V gene has CDR1 SNHLY and CDR2 FYNNEI. V was clipped by 3 bases and J by 4 bases; unmatched bases: 6. CDR3 DNA: TGTGCCAGCAGTGATTTTAGCGGGCGGTACAATGAGCAGTTCTTC. This codes for CASSDFSGRYNEQFF.

The chain uses TRBV5-8 and TRBJ2-5; D is unclear. The germline V gene has CDR1 SGHTS and CDR2 YDEGEE. Trimming shortened V by 2 bases and J by 1 base, and 6 bases separated the two germline ends. The CDR3 sequence is 13 residues long. The CDR3 loop is CASSFALQETQYF. CDR3 nucleotide sequence: TGTGCCAGCAGCTTCGCGCTCCAAGAGACCCAGTACTTC.

This rearrangement joins TRBV2 to TRBJ2-3; 8 bases map to TRBD2. Losses at the gene ends were 6 bases for V and 4 bases for J; bases not matched to a gene: 9. Germline values: CDR1 SNHLY, CDR2 FYNNEI. The CDR3 totals 15 residues. This CDR3 is CASRASGSGPDTQYF. In DNA, the CDR3 is TGTGCCAGCAGGGCAAGCGGGAGTGGCCCAGATACGCAGTATTTT.

J is TRBJ2-2 and V is TRBV27; possible D gene TRBD1, 6 bases. The germline V gene has CDR1 MNHEY and CDR2 SMNVEV (reference sequence). The length of the CDR3 is 15 residues. Trimming took off 7 bases at V and 2 bases at J, with 14 bases between the two ends. CDR3 in amino acids: CASNHWGQNTGELFF. The CDR3 nucleotides read TGTGCCAGCAACCATTGGGGACAAAACACCGGGGAGCTGTTTTTT.

This chain joins TRBV21-1 and TRBJ1-4; TRBD1 is the table's D call, not checked against the DNA. TRBV21-1 is an annotated pseudogene. The CDR3 runs 11 residues. CDR3 nucleotide sequence: TGTGCAACGAAGGGGTGGGAAAAACTGTTTTTT. Translating gives CATKGWEKLFF.

This chain links TRBV5-1 with TRBJ1-4; TRBD1 matches 7 bases. J was trimmed by 7 bases and V by 4 bases; bases with no gene match: 10. Germline V gives CDR1 SGHRS, CDR2 YFSETQ. This CDR3 is built from 15 residues. CDR3 in DNA: TGCGCCAGCAGCCTGGGGGACAGCCTGTCTGAAAAACTGTTTTTT. Amino acid sequence: CASSLGDSLSEKLFF.

The rearrangement links TRBV4-2 to TRBJ2-7; 10 bases match TRBD2. There are 16 residues in the CDR3. CDR1 LGHNA and CDR2 YNFKEQ come from the germline V gene. Trimming took 0 bases from V and 4 from J; bases not matched to a gene: 6. The CDR3 sequence: CASSQEVSGGRYEQYF. The CDR3 bases are TGTGCCAGCAGCCAAGAAGTTAGCGGGGGGAGGTACGAGCAGTACTTC.

The V and J genes are TRBV28 and TRBJ2-7; 7 bases line up with TRBD2. CDR3 length: 15 amino acids. J lost 1 base, V lost 8 bases, and 11 bases had no gene match. Germline-derived CDR1 and CDR2 are MDHEN and SYDVKM. CDR3: CASQGGASGSYEQYF. DNA for the CDR3: TGTGCCAGCCAGGGAGGGGCTAGCGGATCCTACGAGCAGTACTTC.

J is TRBJ2-7 and V is TRBV19; D is undetermined. This CDR3 comprises 13 residues. The V and J ends lost 0 bases and 3 bases respectively, with 6 bases between them. Germline lookup yields CDR1 LNHDA and CDR2 SQIVND (reference sequence). In DNA form, the CDR3 reads TGTGCCAGTAGTATAGACAGGTACTACGAGCAGTACTTC. Residues: CASSIDRYYEQYF. Together with reference TRBV19 and TRBJ2-7, the CDR3 gives the full variable domain: DGGITQSPKYLFRKEGQNVTLSCEQNLNHDAMYWYRQDPGQGLRLIYYSQIVNDFQKGDIAEGYSVSREKKESFPLTVTSAQKNPTAFYLCASSIDRYYEQYFGPGTRLTVT.

The chain uses TRBV2 and TRBJ1-5, with unresolved D. Germline V lookup: CDR1 SNHLY, CDR2 FYNNEI. CDR3 size: 17 residues. Trimming shortened V by 4 bases and J by 1 base, and 17 bases separated the two germline ends. CDR3 DNA: TGTGCCAGCAGTGGAGGGTTGATGGTTTGGAGCAATCAGCCCCAGCATTTT. Amino acid sequence: CASSGGLMVWSNQPQHF.

In this sample, this clone turned up a few times. V and J are TRBV2 and TRBJ1-2, with D tentatively TRBD1 (5 bases). Germline-derived CDR1 and CDR2 are SNHLY and FYNNEI. Trimming left V 6 bases short and J 8 bases short, with 22 bases between. CDR3 size: 15 residues. CDR3 in amino acids: CASRYRDSIYPGYTF. The CDR3 DNA reads as TGTGCCAGCAGATACCGGGACTCCATTTACCCCGGCTACACCTTC.

This clone was recorded only once. The V and J genes are TRBV19 and TRBJ2-3, with TRBD1 identical over 8 bases. This CDR3 comprises 11 residues. Germline CDR1 reads LNHDA; CDR2 reads SQIVND (reference sequence). J lost 13 bases, V lost 10 bases, and 10 bases had no gene match. CDR3 DNA sequence: TGTGCCACCGGGTCGACAGGGGAGAAGTATTTT. Protein sequence: CATGSTGEKYF. Full variable domain (missing parts from reference TRBV19 and TRBJ2-3): DGGITQSPKYLFRKEGQNVTLSCEQNLNHDAMYWYRQDPGQGLRLIYYSQIVNDFQKGDIAEGYSVSREKKESFPLTVTSAQKNPTAFYLCATGSTGEKYFGPGTRLTVL.